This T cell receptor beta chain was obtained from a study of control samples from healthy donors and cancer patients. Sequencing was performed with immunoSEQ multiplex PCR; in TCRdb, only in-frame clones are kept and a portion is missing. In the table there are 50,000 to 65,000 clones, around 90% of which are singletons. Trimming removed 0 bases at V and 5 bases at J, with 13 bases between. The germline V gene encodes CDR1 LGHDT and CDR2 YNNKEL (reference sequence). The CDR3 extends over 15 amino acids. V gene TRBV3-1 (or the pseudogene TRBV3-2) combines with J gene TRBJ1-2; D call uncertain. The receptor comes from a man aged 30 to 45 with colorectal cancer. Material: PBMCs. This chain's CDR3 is CASSQDLDLAYGYTF. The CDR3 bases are TGTGCCAGCAGCCAAGATTTGGACTTAGCGTATGGCTACACCTTC.